The 9 T cell receptor beta chains given below trace back to one sample, sequenced in a study of shared clonotypes between healthy human individuals. Sequencing was performed with immunoSEQ multiplex PCR; in TCRdb, only in-frame clones are kept and a portion is missing. Here the sample spans 2 million to 2.5 million clones, 85% to 95% being singletons. Specimen: naive CD4+ T cells from PBMCs. Subset given: CD45RA+ positively selected. The receptors here all came from a young man in good health. Some clones in this sample may be carry-over from other donors' samples.

This clone has a handful of counts. The chain links TRBV9 to TRBJ2-2; TRBD2 agrees at 9 bases. Germline CDR1 and CDR2: SGDLS and YYNGEE. The CDR3 totals 15 residues. V was pared by 2 bases and J by 6 bases, with 5 bases of the junction left unmatched. The CDR3, as DNA: TGTGCCAGCAGCGTGGCTAGCGGGAAGGCCGGGGAGCTGTTTTTT. Its protein is CASSVASGKAGELFF.

The chain has TRBV13 and TRBJ2-5, with 13 bases aligning to TRBD2. J was trimmed by 9 bases and V by 5 bases; bases with no gene match: 9. The CDR3 length is 15 residues. Germline loops: CDR1 PRHDT, CDR2 FYEKMQ (reference sequence). The CDR3 DNA follows: TGTGCCAGCAGCGGTCAGGGACTAGCGGGACGGGCCCAGTACTTC. It codes for CASSGQGLAGRAQYF.

The CDR3 spells CASSPGTLRELFF. CDR3 sequence (DNA): TGCGCCAGCAGCCCCGGGACCCTGAGAGAGCTGTTTTTT. The genes are TRBV5-1 and TRBJ2-2; D may match TRBD1 or TRBD2 (5 bases each). From germline, CDR1 is SGHRS and CDR2 YFSETQ. The CDR3 runs to 13 residues. Trimming removed 4 bases from V and 11 bases from J, with 15 bases in between.

V usage is TRBV27 and J usage is TRBJ2-3; D unresolved. Germline values: CDR1 MNHEY, CDR2 SMNVEV (reference sequence). Trimming stripped 2 bases from V and 0 bases from J, with 6 bases between. The CDR3 is 14 amino acids. Written as DNA, the CDR3 is TGTGCCAGCAGTTTAGGGCCGAGCACAGATACGCAGTATTTT. Its translation: CASSLGPSTDTQYF.

This chain connects TRBV6-1 to TRBJ2-7; 8 bases agree with TRBD1. Germline V gene lookup returns CDR1 MNHNS and CDR2 SASEGT. This CDR3 has 14 residues. J lost 3 bases, V lost 4 bases, and 5 bases had no gene match. The DNA of the CDR3 is TGTGCCAGCAGTGCATGGGACAGGATCTACGAGCAGTACTTC. Translating it yields CASSAWDRIYEQYF.

This clone has just one count. The chain recombines TRBV15 with TRBJ1-1; TRBD1 matches at 9 bases. The CDR3 is 14 amino acids. Germline lookup yields CDR1 LNHNV and CDR2 YYDKDF (reference sequence). V shed 1 base and J 11 bases; nucleotides not matched to a gene: 8. The CDR3 is CATSRAGTGLRAFF. The CDR3 region has the DNA TGTGCCACCAGCAGAGCAGGGACAGGGTTGCGCGCTTTCTTT.

V usage is TRBV14 and J usage is TRBJ1-4; TRBD1 might be the D (6 bases). CDR3 size: 16 residues. V shed 4 bases and J shed 2 bases, with 14 bases lying between them. Germline CDR1 SGHDN, CDR2 FVKESK. The CDR3, as DNA: TGTGCCAGCAGCCTCCTTTCCAGGGGCACTAATGAAAAACTGTTTTTT. This translates into CASSLLSRGTNEKLFF.

The J gene is TRBJ2-2, the V gene TRBV7-9; the D gene is possibly TRBD1 (5 bases). V was shortened by 2 bases and J by 0 bases, with 16 bases between the two germline ends. The CDR3 contains 18 residues. Germline V gene data show CDR1 as SEHNR and CDR2 as FQNEAQ (reference sequence). The chain's CDR3 is CASSLSTGPKPNTGELFF. In DNA form, the CDR3 reads TGTGCCAGCAGCTTATCCACAGGACCCAAACCGAACACCGGGGAGCTGTTTTTT.

The chain couples TRBV29-1 to TRBJ2-2; TRBD2 matches at 8 bases. CDR1 is SQVTM, CDR2 ANQGSEA, per germline. This CDR3 spans 14 amino acids. The J segment lost 7 bases and the V segment lost 6 bases, leaving 10 bases of the junction unmatched. In nucleotides, the CDR3 is TGCAGCGTCCTTCGCGGGGGGATGGACGGGGAGCTGTTTTTT. Translation gives CSVLRGGMDGELFF.